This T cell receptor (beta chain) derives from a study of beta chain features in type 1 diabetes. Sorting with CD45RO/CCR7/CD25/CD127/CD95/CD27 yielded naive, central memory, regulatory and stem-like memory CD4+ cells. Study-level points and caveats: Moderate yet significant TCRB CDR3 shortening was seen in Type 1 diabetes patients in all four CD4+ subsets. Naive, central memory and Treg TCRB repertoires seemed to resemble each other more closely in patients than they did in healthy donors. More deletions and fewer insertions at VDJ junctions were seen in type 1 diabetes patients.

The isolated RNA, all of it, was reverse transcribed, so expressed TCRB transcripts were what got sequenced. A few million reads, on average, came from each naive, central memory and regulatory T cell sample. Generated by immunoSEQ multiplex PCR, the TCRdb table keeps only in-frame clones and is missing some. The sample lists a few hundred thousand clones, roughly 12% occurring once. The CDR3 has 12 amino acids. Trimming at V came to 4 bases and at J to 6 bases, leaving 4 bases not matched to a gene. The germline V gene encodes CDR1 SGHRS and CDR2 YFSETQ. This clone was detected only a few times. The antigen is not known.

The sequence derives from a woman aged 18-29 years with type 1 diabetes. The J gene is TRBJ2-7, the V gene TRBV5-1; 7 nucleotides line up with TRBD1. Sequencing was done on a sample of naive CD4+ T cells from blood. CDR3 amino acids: CASSVTGSEQYF. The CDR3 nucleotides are TGCGCCAGCAGCGTGACAGGGAGCGAGCAGTACTTC.